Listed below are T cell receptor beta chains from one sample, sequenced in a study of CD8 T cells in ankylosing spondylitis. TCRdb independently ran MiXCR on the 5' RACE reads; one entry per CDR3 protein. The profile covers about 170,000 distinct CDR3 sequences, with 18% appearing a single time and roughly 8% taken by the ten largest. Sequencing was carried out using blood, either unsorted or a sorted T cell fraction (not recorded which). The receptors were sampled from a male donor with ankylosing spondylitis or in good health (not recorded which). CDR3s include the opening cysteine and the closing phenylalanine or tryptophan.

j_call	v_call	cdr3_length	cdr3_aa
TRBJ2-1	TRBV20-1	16	CCARSGTFGSQVEQFF
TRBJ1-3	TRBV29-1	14	CSVEDRTSGNTIYF
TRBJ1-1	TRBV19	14	CASTEGGLNTEAFF
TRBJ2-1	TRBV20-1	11	CSAKGGDEQFF
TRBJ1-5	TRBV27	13	CASRADRGQPQHF
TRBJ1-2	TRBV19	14	CASSRQAGGYGYTF
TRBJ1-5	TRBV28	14	CASSFTGRHQPQHF
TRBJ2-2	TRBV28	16	CASSRDTWSNTGELFF
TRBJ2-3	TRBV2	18	CASSGRVNGGSSADTQYF
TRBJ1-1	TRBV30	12	CAFGGGSNTEAF
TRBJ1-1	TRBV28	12	CASSLTVEAAFF
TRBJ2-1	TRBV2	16	CASSDGLAGSEDEQFF
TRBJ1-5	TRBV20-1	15	CSASSPARPNQPQHF
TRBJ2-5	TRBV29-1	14	CSVEDRGTVETQYF
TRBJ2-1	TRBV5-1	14	CASDLDGTSDEQFF
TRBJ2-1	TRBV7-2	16	CASSLLALAGVNEQFF
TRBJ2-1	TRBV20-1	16	CSARAPIAGGPDEQFF
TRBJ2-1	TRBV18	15	CASSPPGLGANEQFF